The present T cell receptor (beta chain) was sequenced within a study of graft-versus-host responses after intestinal transplantation. The wider study: Every recipient had anti-thymocyte globulin induction and roughly 3 years of tacrolimus plus steroids.

V shed 4 bases and J shed 2 bases, with 13 bases lying between them. CDR3 length: 14 amino acids. CDR1 is SGHKS, CDR2 YYEKEE, per germline (reference sequence). Points on this clone: Its antigen is not known.

Using immunoSEQ multiplex PCR, the repertoire was profiled, and TCRdb retains in-frame clones only, with some absent. The sample includes 85,000 to 110,000 clones, approximately 93% of them seen just once. This TCR was sampled from a human donor who received an intestinal transplant. The sample consisted of unstimulated CD8+ T cells sorted from spleen or lymph node cells, taken before intestinal transplant. The chain couples TRBV5-5 to TRBJ2-7, with D maybe TRBD1 (5 bases). The CDR3, as DNA: TGTGCCAGCAGCCAAGAAGGGGTCCCCTACGAGCAGTACTTC. It translates to CASSQEGVPYEQYF.